This TCR beta chain appears in the sequencing data of a study of cytomegalovirus exposure and HLA in healthy donors. PCR used 60 Vbeta primers and 13 Jbeta primers. TCRdb's table, derived via immunoSEQ multiplex PCR, lists solely in-frame clones and lacks some. This table lists approximately 47,000 clones. The CDR3 extends over 16 amino acids. Looked up from germline, CDR1 is SGDLS and CDR2 is YYNGEE. V dropped 4 bases and J dropped 8 bases, with 24 bases sitting between them. Study outcomes and limitations: A later analysis revealed that TCR association rates differed between HLA loci, peaking at DRB1 and bottoming out at HLA-C.

As for this clone: As yet, its antigen is unknown.

This clonotype was sampled from a male donor in good health and CMV-seronegative. Sequencing was performed on PBMCs. V is TRBV9 and J is TRBJ1-2; TRBD1 might be the D (5 bases). As DNA, the CDR3 is TGTGCCAGCAGCACTCGTAGAGTCACAGGCGTAGGAGGCTACACCTTC. Its protein is CASSTRRVTGVGGYTF.